The 32 T cell receptor beta chains given below trace back to one sample, sequenced in a study of cytomegalovirus exposure and HLA in healthy donors. Some clones are missing from TCRdb's copy, which holds only in-frame ones; the method was immunoSEQ multiplex PCR. Among approximately 58,000 clones listed, roughly 90% were seen once. The specimen sequenced was PBMCs. The receptors were gathered from a woman aged 30 to 39 in good health and CMV-seronegative.

The V gene is TRBV7-6, the J gene TRBJ2-1, with 10 bases fitting TRBD2. V trimming: 1 base; J trimming: 3 bases; junction bases outside the gene matches: 3. The V gene's germline CDR1 is SGHVS and CDR2 FNYEAQ. The CDR3 is 16 residues long. CDR3 in amino acids: CASSLGSSGSYNEQFF. The DNA for the CDR3 is TGTGCCAGCAGCTTAGGATCTAGCGGGAGCTACAATGAGCAGTTCTTC.

The J gene is TRBJ2-1, the V gene TRBV27; TRBD2 might be the D (5 bases). The CDR3 sequence is 18 residues long. V lost 5 bases and J lost 8, with 28 bases in between. From germline, CDR1 is MNHEY and CDR2 SMNVEV (reference sequence). The CDR3 DNA reads as TGTGCCAGCAGTCTCATCTTAGCCGCGGGCTTGGCCATCGATGAGCAGTTCTTC. It encodes CASSLILAAGLAIDEQFF.

The chain is built from TRBV11-2 and TRBJ1-2; D possibly corresponds to TRBD1 (5 bases). Germline V lookup: CDR1 SGHAT, CDR2 FQNNGV. The CDR3 extends over 14 amino acids. Between the trimmed V and J ends, which lost 1 base and 3 bases, there was a span of 9 bases. CDR3 DNA sequence: TGTGCCAGCAGCTTAGGCAGGGAAGACTATGGCTACACCTTC. Its translation: CASSLGREDYGYTF.

The J gene is TRBJ2-5, the V gene TRBV18; weak D call: TRBD2 (5 bases). The CDR3 runs to 15 residues. CDR1 and CDR2 from the germline V gene are KGHSH and LQKENI. The ends were cut back, 1 base at V and 5 bases at J, with 14 bases in the middle. The CDR3 is CASSPLRNTGETQYF. CDR3 coding DNA: TGTGCCAGCTCACCACTTCGAAATACGGGGGAGACCCAGTACTTC.

The V gene is TRBV2, the J gene TRBJ2-7, with 9 positions matching TRBD2. The CDR3 loop spans 14 amino acids. From germline, CDR1 is SNHLY and CDR2 FYNNEI. Germline trimming cut 4 bases from V and 2 bases from J; bases unmatched to any gene: 3. In DNA form, the CDR3 reads TGTGCCAGCAGTGGACTAGCGGCTACCTACGAGCAGTACTTC. Its translation: CASSGLAATYEQYF.

The chain has TRBV16 and TRBJ2-7, with TRBD1 identical over 9 bases. J lost 11 bases, V lost 4 bases, and 9 bases had no gene match. CDR3 length: 13 amino acids. Germline V gives CDR1 KGHSY, CDR2 FQNENV. The CDR3 nucleotides are TGTGCCAGCAGCCGGACAGGGGAACTTTTGAAGTACTTC. Protein sequence: CASSRTGELLKYF.

The chain is built from TRBV6-1 and TRBJ1-2; tentatively, D is TRBD1 (5 bases). This CDR3 spans 16 amino acids. Trimming pared 4 bases from V and 4 bases from J, leaving 19 bases between. Germline loops: CDR1 MNHNS, CDR2 SASEGT. CDR3: CASSGGDFPGIYGYTF. DNA for the CDR3: TGTGCCAGCAGTGGGGGGGACTTCCCTGGTATCTATGGCTACACCTTC.

Here the CDR3 reads CASSQTGKSGNTEAFF. For the CDR3, the DNA is TGCGCCAGCAGCCAAACAGGGAAGTCGGGGAACACTGAAGCTTTCTTT. The rearrangement links TRBV5-1 to TRBJ1-1; tentative D call: TRBD1 (6 bases). Trimming removed 4 bases at V and 1 base at J, with 17 bases between. The CDR3 has 16 residues. The V gene's germline CDR1 is SGHRS and CDR2 YFSETQ.

The V and J genes are TRBV21-1 and TRBJ1-1; TRBD1, the table's D call, was not compared with the DNA. TRBV21-1 is an annotated pseudogene. This CDR3 is built from 16 residues. DNA for the CDR3: TGTGCCAGCAGCAATTGGGACAAGGCCTCGACCACTGAAGCTTTCTTT. Amino acid sequence: CASSNWDKASTTEAFF.

V usage is TRBV30 and J usage is TRBJ2-1, with 7 nucleotides matching TRBD2. The CDR3 has 14 amino acids. The germline V gene has CDR1 GTSNPN and CDR2 SVGIG (reference sequence). Here the CDR3 DNA reads TGTGCGGGTGGCGGGAGTTTCTCCTACAATGAGCAGTTCTTC. Protein: CAGGGSFSYNEQFF.

The CDR3 spells CASSPTGNQYNLAKNIQYF. The DNA for the CDR3 is TGTGCCAGCAGCCCTACAGGGAACCAATACAATCTTGCCAAAAACATTCAGTACTTC. The chain couples TRBV27 to TRBJ2-4, with a weak D call TRBD1 (6 bases). Germline values: CDR1 MNHEY, CDR2 SMNVEV (reference sequence). V was clipped by 6 bases and J by 1 base, with 25 bases between them. This CDR3 is built from 19 residues.

The chain joins TRBV20-1 to TRBJ1-2, with TRBD1 matching 7 bases. CDR1 is DFQATT, CDR2 SNEGSKA, per germline (reference sequence). The CDR3 runs to 11 residues. The junction had 6 bases not matched to a gene; V was cut back by 3 bases and J by 11 bases. CDR3 loop: CSASRDSGYTF. In nucleotides, the CDR3 is TGCAGTGCTAGCCGGGACAGTGGGTACACCTTC.

V is TRBV7-2 and J is TRBJ2-1, with 11 bases identical to TRBD2. The V and J ends lost 4 bases and 1 base, in that order; junction bases with no gene match: 12. The CDR3 runs 19 residues. CDR1 SGHTA and CDR2 FQGNSA come from the germline V gene. CDR3 in amino acids: CASSYPSGRRHKSYNEQFF. The CDR3 DNA reads as TGTGCCAGCAGCTACCCTAGCGGGAGGAGGCATAAGTCCTACAATGAGCAGTTCTTC.

The V and J genes are TRBV9 and TRBJ2-7; TRBD2 matches at 10 bases. The germline V gene encodes CDR1 SGDLS and CDR2 YYNGEE. J was trimmed by 5 bases and V by 0 bases; bases with no gene match: 5. CDR3 size: 15 residues. The CDR3 sequence is CASSVGGTSVHEQYF. The CDR3 coding sequence is TGTGCCAGCAGCGTAGGAGGGACTAGCGTCCACGAGCAGTACTTC.

The chain carries TRBV6-5 and TRBJ2-2, with 7 bases that match TRBD1. Germline loops: CDR1 MNHEY, CDR2 SVGAGI. V dropped 10 bases and J dropped 4; count of bases not matched to a gene: 12. There are 15 residues in the CDR3. CDR3 sequence reads: CATRRQTGVTGELFF. The CDR3 DNA reads as TGTGCCACTCGACGCCAAACAGGGGTCACCGGGGAGCTGTTTTTT.

The rearrangement joins TRBV7-8 to TRBJ2-7, with 7 bases identical to TRBD2. The germline V gene has CDR1 SGHVS and CDR2 FQNEAQ. CDR3 length: 19 amino acids. J gave up 3 bases and V 1 base, and 18 bases lay outside the gene matches. The CDR3 DNA follows: TGTGCCAGCAGCTTAGTTACGGCGGGAGCCCTTTCTAAGCACTACGAGCAGTACTTC. Its protein is CASSLVTAGALSKHYEQYF.

The chain uses TRBV30 and TRBJ1-2; TRBD1 matches at 7 bases. Germline V lookup: CDR1 GTSNPN, CDR2 SVGIG (reference sequence). The CDR3 consists of 15 residues. Trimming took 1 base from V and 6 from J; bases not matched to a gene: 11. The CDR3, as DNA: TGTGCCTGGAGTGCCCATTACAGGGGCAGCAATGGCTACACCTTC. Its protein is CAWSAHYRGSNGYTF.

V and J are TRBV6-1 and TRBJ1-1; 8 nucleotides match TRBD1. Germline V gene lookup returns CDR1 MNHNS and CDR2 SASEGT. This CDR3 has 13 amino acids. With V trimmed by 11 bases and J by 1 base, 6 bases remained unmatched. The CDR3 loop is CAGQGRRNTEAFF. DNA for the CDR3: TGTGCCGGACAGGGAAGGCGGAACACTGAAGCTTTCTTT.

The J gene is TRBJ2-2, the V gene TRBV5-1; the match to TRBD1 covers 7 bases. Looked up from germline, CDR1 is SGHRS and CDR2 is YFSETQ. Trimming removed 6 bases from V and 1 base from J; junction bases left unmatched: 12. This CDR3 has 17 amino acids. The CDR3 region has the DNA TGCGCCAGCAATAATCCCCCCGGGACAGTGAACACCGGGGAGCTGTTTTTT. Translating gives CASNNPPGTVNTGELFF.

The chain uses TRBV11-2 and TRBJ2-1; 7 positions match TRBD2. V shed 5 bases, J shed 6 bases, and the junction held 7 bases outside the gene matches. Germline V gene sequence: CDR1 SGHAT, CDR2 FQNNGV. The CDR3 is 14 residues long. The CDR3 region has the DNA TGTGCCAGCAGCCCAAGGACTAGGATCAATGAGCAGTTCTTC. Protein product: CASSPRTRINEQFF.

About this clone itself: The same CDR3 can be traced to other DNA sequences in this sample. The V and J genes are TRBV7-9 and TRBJ2-7; possible D gene TRBD1, 5 bases. The CDR3 sequence is 13 residues long. Germline V CDR1 and CDR2: SEHNR, FQNEAQ (reference sequence). Trimming removed 4 bases from V and 2 bases from J, with 9 bases in between. The CDR3 protein is CASSSQGPYEQYF. For the CDR3, the DNA is TGTGCCAGCAGCTCGCAGGGCCCCTACGAGCAGTACTTC.

The chain employs TRBV11-3 and TRBJ1-2, with D possibly TRBD1 on 5 matching bases. Germline CDR1 and CDR2: SGHNT and YENEEA. This CDR3 region has 16 residues. The V and J ends lost 3 bases and 3 bases respectively, with 17 bases between them. CDR3 nucleotides: TGTGCCAGCAGCTTGAGGCCGTCAGGGAGGGACTATGGCTACACCTTC. Translation gives CASSLRPSGRDYGYTF.

The chain has TRBV6-5 and TRBJ2-7, with TRBD2 matching 10 bases. Germline CDR1 reads MNHEY; CDR2 reads SVGAGI. Losses at the gene ends were 8 bases for V and 2 bases for J; bases not matched to a gene: 9. This CDR3 comprises 15 residues. The CDR3: CASRRATSGPYEQYF. The CDR3 DNA follows: TGTGCCAGCCGGCGAGCGACTAGCGGGCCCTACGAGCAGTACTTC.

The chain is built from TRBV19 and TRBJ1-4; D may be TRBD1 (5 bases). CDR1 is LNHDA and CDR2 is SQIVND in the germline V gene (reference sequence). V gave up 10 bases and J gave up 7 bases, with 25 bases separating them. CDR3 length equals 16 residues. The CDR3 region has the DNA TGTGCCACCTCATCGCGCGGGGGGACCCCTCGTGAAAAACTGTTTTTT. Amino acids: CATSSRGGTPREKLFF.

This sequence joins TRBV11-2 and TRBJ1-1, with 7 bases aligning to TRBD1. Germline-derived CDR1 and CDR2 are SGHAT and FQNNGV. V trimming: 5 bases; J trimming: 5 bases; junction bases outside the gene matches: 11. The CDR3 is 15 residues long. Written as DNA, the CDR3 is TGTGCCAGCAGCCCTGGCAGGGGGAAGCTTACTGAAGCTTTCTTT. It is translated as CASSPGRGKLTEAFF.

CDR3 protein: CASAGGGGYSNQPQHF. The CDR3, as DNA: TGTGCCAGCGCCGGGGGCGGGGGATATAGCAATCAGCCCCAGCATTTT. V gene TRBV19 combines with J gene TRBJ1-5, with a tentative D call TRBD1 (6 bases). There are 16 residues in the CDR3. V was clipped by 9 bases and J by 0 bases, with 18 bases between them. The germline V gene encodes CDR1 LNHDA and CDR2 SQIVND (reference sequence). The full variable domain, rest sourced from reference TRBV19 and TRBJ1-5, is DGGITQSPKYLFRKEGQNVTLSCEQNLNHDAMYWYRQDPGQGLRLIYYSQIVNDFQKGDIAEGYSVSREKKESFPLTVTSAQKNPTAFYLCASAGGGGYSNQPQHFGDGTRLSIL.

This clone was seen just once. V gene TRBV5-5 combines with J gene TRBJ2-1, with 11 nucleotides matching TRBD1. The germline V gene has CDR1 SGHKS and CDR2 YYEKEE (reference sequence). This CDR3 has 16 amino acids. V was pared by 4 bases and J by 8 bases, with 11 bases of the junction left unmatched. The chain's CDR3 is CASSRFRDRGRDEQFF. For the CDR3, the DNA is TGTGCCAGCAGCAGATTCCGGGACAGGGGGAGGGATGAGCAGTTCTTC.

The chain is built from TRBV6-5 and TRBJ1-1, with 9 positions matching TRBD1. There are 14 residues in the CDR3. The germline V gene has CDR1 MNHEY and CDR2 SVGAGI. V lost 2 bases, J lost 3 bases, and 1 base stayed unmatched. CDR3 sequence: CASSYRTGDTEAFF. The CDR3 bases are TGTGCCAGCAGTTACCGGACAGGGGACACTGAAGCTTTCTTT.

Regarding this clone: The junction differs from germline at one of its ends, possibly a read error. The V gene is TRBV27, the J gene TRBJ2-1; 9 bases are shared with TRBD2. This CDR3 contains 15 residues. Germline V gene data show CDR1 as MNHEY and CDR2 as SMNVEV (reference sequence). The DNA for the CDR3 is TGTGCCAGCAGTTTAACCGGGACTAGCTACGATGAGCAGTTCTTC. It translates to CASSLTGTSYDEQFF.

V gene TRBV7-3 combines with J gene TRBJ2-1, with 8 bases matching TRBD1. The V segment lost 5 bases and the J segment 8 bases; nucleotides outside the gene matches: 14. The CDR3 contains 16 residues. CDR1 is SGHTA, CDR2 FQGTGA, per germline. CDR3 sequence: CASSETGVLFADEQFF. The CDR3, as DNA: TGTGCCAGCAGCGAGACAGGGGTTTTATTTGCCGATGAGCAGTTCTTC. Together with reference TRBV7-3 and TRBJ2-1, the CDR3 gives the full variable domain: GAGVSQTPSNKVTEKGKYVELRCDPISGHTALYWYRQSLGQGPEFLIYFQGTGAADDSGLPNDRFFAVRPEGSVSTLKIQRTERGDSAVYLCASSETGVLFADEQFFGPGTRLTVL.

The J gene is TRBJ2-5, the V gene TRBV5-5; D remains ambiguous. This CDR3 is 11 amino acids long. Per the germline V gene, CDR1 is SGHKS and CDR2 is YYEKEE (reference sequence). V was cut by 3 bases and J by 5 bases, with 5 bases left in between. CDR3 nucleotide sequence: TGTGCCAGCAGCTATTCGGAGACCCAGTACTTC. It specifies CASSYSETQYF.

V is TRBV7-8 and J is TRBJ2-1; 13 positions match TRBD2. V was clipped by 5 bases and J by 7 bases; unmatched bases: 8. The CDR3 spans 16 residues. Per the germline V gene, CDR1 is SGHVS and CDR2 is FQNEAQ. The CDR3 reads CASSPTGLAGVNEQFF. In DNA, the CDR3 is TGTGCCAGCAGCCCCACTGGACTAGCGGGAGTAAATGAGCAGTTCTTC.